This T cell receptor beta chain stems from a study of cytomegalovirus exposure and HLA in healthy donors. The PCR was carried out with 60 Vbeta primers and 13 Jbeta primers. Libraries were prepared by immunoSEQ multiplex PCR; TCRdb keeps only in-frame clonotypes and omits some of them. The sample holds approximately 120,000 clones. The sequencing sample was made of PBMCs. The TCR sequence derives from a man between 35 and 55 years old in good health and CMV-seronegative.

The CDR3 sequence is CASSGVDRGGNTIYF. CDR3 in DNA: TGTGCCAGCAGCGGGGTCGACAGGGGGGGAAACACCATATATTTT. The J gene is TRBJ1-3, the V gene TRBV9, with 9 nucleotides matching TRBD1. Trimming cost V 3 bases and J 4 bases; bases outside gene matches: 5. The CDR3 totals 15 residues. Per germline, CDR1 SGDLS and CDR2 YYNGEE.